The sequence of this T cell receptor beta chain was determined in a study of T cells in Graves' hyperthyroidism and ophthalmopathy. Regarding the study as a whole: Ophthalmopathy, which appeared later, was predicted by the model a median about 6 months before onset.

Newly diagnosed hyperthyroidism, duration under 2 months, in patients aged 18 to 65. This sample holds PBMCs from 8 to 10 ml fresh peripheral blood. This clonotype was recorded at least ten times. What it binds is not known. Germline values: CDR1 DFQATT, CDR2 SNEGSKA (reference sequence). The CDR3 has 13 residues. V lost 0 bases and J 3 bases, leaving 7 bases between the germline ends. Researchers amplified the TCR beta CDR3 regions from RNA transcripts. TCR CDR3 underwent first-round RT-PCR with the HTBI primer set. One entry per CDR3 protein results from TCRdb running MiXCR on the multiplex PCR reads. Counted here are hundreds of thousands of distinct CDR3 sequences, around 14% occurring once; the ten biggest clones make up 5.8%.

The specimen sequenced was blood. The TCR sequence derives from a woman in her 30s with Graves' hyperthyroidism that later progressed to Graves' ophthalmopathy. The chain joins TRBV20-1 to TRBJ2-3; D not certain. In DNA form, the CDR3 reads TGCAGTGCTAGAGATCTGGGGACAGATACGCAGTATTTT. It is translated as CSARDLGTDTQYF.